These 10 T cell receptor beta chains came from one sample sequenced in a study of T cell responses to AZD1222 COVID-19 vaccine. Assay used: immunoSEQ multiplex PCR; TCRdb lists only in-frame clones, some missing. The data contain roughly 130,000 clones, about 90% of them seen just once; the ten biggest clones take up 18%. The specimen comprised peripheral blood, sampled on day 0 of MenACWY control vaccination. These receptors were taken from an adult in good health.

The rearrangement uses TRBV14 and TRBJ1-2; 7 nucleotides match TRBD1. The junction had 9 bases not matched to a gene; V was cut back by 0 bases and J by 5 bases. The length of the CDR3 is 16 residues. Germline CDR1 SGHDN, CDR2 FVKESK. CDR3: CASSQDLSGGRYGYTF. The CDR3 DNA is TGTGCCAGCAGCCAAGATCTGTCAGGGGGACGGTATGGCTACACCTTC.

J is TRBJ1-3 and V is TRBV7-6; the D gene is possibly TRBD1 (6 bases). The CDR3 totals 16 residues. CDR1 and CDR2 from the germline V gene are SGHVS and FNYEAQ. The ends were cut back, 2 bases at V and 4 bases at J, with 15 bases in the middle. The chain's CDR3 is CASSLRGASTGNTIYF. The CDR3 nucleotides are TGTGCCAGCAGCTTACGGGGGGCATCGACAGGAAACACCATATATTTT.

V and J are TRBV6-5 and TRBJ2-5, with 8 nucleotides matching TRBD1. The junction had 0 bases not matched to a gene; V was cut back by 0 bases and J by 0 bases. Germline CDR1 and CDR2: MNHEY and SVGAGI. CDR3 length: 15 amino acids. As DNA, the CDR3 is TGTGCCAGCAGTTACTCGGGACAGGACCAAGAGACCCAGTACTTC. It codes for CASSYSGQDQETQYF.

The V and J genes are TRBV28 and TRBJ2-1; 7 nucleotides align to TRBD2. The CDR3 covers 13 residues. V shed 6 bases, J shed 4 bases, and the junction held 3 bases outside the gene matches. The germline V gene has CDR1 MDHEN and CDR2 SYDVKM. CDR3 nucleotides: TGTGCCAGCAGACTAGCGCTTTACAATGAGCAGTTCTTC. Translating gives CASRLALYNEQFF.

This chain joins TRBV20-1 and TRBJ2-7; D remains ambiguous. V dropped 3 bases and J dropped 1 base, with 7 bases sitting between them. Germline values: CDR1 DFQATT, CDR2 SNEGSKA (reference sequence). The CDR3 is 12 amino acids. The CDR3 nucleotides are TGCAGTGCTAGTGCCGGGTCCTACGAGCAGTACTTC. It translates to CSASAGSYEQYF.

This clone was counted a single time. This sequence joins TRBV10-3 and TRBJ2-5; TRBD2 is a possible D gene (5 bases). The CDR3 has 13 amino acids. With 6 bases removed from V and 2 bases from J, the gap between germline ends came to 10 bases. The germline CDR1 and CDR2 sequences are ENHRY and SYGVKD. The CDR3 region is CAISGVSQETQYF. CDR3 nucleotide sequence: TGTGCCATCAGCGGGGTATCACAAGAGACCCAGTACTTC.

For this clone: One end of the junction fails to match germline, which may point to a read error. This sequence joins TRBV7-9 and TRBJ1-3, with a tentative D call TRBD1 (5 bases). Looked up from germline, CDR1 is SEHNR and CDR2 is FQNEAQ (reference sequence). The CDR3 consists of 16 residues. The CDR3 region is CASSSPDSLSGNTIYF. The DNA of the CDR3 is TGTGCCAGCAGCTCCCCCGACAGCCTCTCTGGAAACACTATATATTTT. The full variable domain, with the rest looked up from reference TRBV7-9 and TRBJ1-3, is DTGVSQNPRHKITKRGQNVTFRCDPISEHNRLYWYRQTLGQGPEFLTYFQNEAQLEKSRLLSDRFSAERPKGSFSTLEIQRTEQGDSAMYLCASSSPDSLSGNTIYFGEGSWLTVV.

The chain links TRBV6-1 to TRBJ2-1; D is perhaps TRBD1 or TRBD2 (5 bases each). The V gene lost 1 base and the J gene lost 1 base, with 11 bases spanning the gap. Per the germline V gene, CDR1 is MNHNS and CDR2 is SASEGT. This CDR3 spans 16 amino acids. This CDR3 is CASSEGSGGSYNEQFF. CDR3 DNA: TGTGCCAGCAGTGAAGGGTCTGGGGGTTCCTACAATGAGCAGTTCTTC.

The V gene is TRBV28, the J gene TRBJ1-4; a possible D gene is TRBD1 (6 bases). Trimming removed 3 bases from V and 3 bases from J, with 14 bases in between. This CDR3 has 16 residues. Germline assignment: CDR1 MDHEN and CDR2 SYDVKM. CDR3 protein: CASSFLAGVANEKLFF. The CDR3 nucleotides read TGTGCCAGCAGTTTTCTGGCAGGGGTGGCTAATGAAAAACTGTTTTTT.

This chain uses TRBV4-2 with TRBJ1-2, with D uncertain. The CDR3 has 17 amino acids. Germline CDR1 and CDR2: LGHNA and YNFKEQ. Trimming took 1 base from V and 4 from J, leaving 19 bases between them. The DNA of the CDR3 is TGTGCCAGCAGCCAAGGATCCGGGTCGCCATCCCCCTATGGCTACACCTTC. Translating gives CASSQGSGSPSPYGYTF.